Presented here are 22 T cell receptor beta chains from one specimen sequenced in a study of human T cells and chemical hapten exposure. The time point: patch test 1, 2 weeks after DPC sensitization. Described treatment: therapeutic diphenylcyclopropenone sensitization with weekly scalp DPC. From the RACE reads, TCRdb called clonotypes with MiXCR, one entry per CDR3 protein. Of 95,000 to 150,000 distinct CDR3 sequences listed, approximately 15% are singletons. This specimen consisted of whole blood, obtained in connection with sensitization to the hapten diphenylcyclopropenone (DPC). All receptors derive from a man between 18 and 29 years old with alopecia areata. Some clones in this sample may be carry-over from other donors' samples.

The chain joins TRBV4-1 to TRBJ2-5, with 12 positions matching TRBD2. Germline CDR1 and CDR2: MGHRA and YSYEKL. The CDR3 is 16 amino acids. After removal of 1 base from V and 3 bases from J, the junction contained 3 bases not matched to a gene. Written as DNA, the CDR3 is TGCGCCAGCAGCCAAGCGCTAGCGGGGGGGGAAGAGACCCAGTACTTC. Translated, it gives CASSQALAGGEETQYF.

This rearrangement joins TRBV3-1 to TRBJ2-2; D may be TRBD1 (5 bases). V lost 4 bases and J lost 7, with 13 bases in between. CDR3 size: 14 residues. Germline CDR1 and CDR2: LGHDT and YNNKEL (reference sequence). The CDR3 sequence is CASSLNQGNGELFF. The CDR3 nucleotides read TGTGCCAGCAGCCTAAACCAGGGCAACGGGGAGCTGTTTTTT.

There are a few counts of this clonotype. The chain employs TRBV7-2 and TRBJ2-4, with no clear D. The ends were cut back, 5 bases at V and 1 base at J, with 9 bases in the middle. Germline CDR1 and CDR2: SGHTA and FQGNSA. There are 14 residues in the CDR3. The CDR3: CASSPIGAKNIQYF. The CDR3 DNA is TGTGCCAGCAGCCCGATAGGGGCCAAAAACATTCAGTACTTC.

The table lists this clonotype with many counts. This chain connects TRBV6-2 or TRBV6-3 to TRBJ2-5; weak D call: TRBD2 (6 bases). Germline loops: CDR1 MNHEY, CDR2 SVGEGT. Trimming pared 7 bases from V and 4 bases from J, leaving 10 bases between. This CDR3 contains 12 residues. In nucleotides, the CDR3 is TGTGCCAGCAAAAGGAGGGCAGAGACCCAGTACTTC. The encoded protein is CASKRRAETQYF.

This clonotype was counted between two and nine times. The gene calls are TRBV4-3 and TRBJ1-3; D call uncertain. This CDR3 comprises 15 residues. V was shortened by 0 bases and J by 4 bases, with 10 bases between the two germline ends. The V gene's germline CDR1 is LGHNA and CDR2 YSLEER. CDR3 coding DNA: TGCGCCAGCAGCCAAGATAGCACGACCGGAAACACCATATATTTT. This sequence encodes CASSQDSTTGNTIYF.

This clonotype was seen a handful of times. V is TRBV6-6 and J is TRBJ1-1; D uncertain. The V gene lost 5 bases and the J gene lost 6 bases, with 16 bases spanning the gap. Germline V CDR1 and CDR2: MNHNY, SVGAGI (reference sequence). This CDR3 has 14 amino acids. CDR3 in amino acids: CASSLGRANAEAFF. The CDR3 bases are TGTGCCAGCAGTCTAGGGAGGGCCAACGCTGAAGCTTTCTTT.

This clonotype was counted ten times or more. The chain employs TRBV2 and TRBJ2-3; D not certain. The CDR3 length is 11 residues. V dropped 2 bases and J dropped 6 bases, with 3 bases sitting between them. Germline CDR1 SNHLY, CDR2 FYNNEI. The DNA for the CDR3 is TGTGCCAGCAGTGAACCCGATACGCAGTATTTT. Amino acids: CASSEPDTQYF.

As for this clonotype: Since a much larger clone is just one base distant, this may be a read error. CDR3 sequence: CASSKSETQYF. CDR3 in DNA: TGTGCCAGCAGCAAGTCAGAGACCCAGTACTTC. The rearrangement uses TRBV7-2 and TRBJ2-5; D unresolved. Between the trimmed V and J ends, which lost 5 bases and 4 bases, there was a span of 5 bases. Germline CDR1 and CDR2: SGHTA and FQGNSA. The length of the CDR3 is 11 residues.

The chain uses TRBV3-1 and TRBJ2-7; D may be TRBD2 (6 bases). Germline V gene data show CDR1 as LGHDT and CDR2 as YNNKEL (reference sequence). The V end was cut by 0 bases, the J end by 5 bases, with 14 bases between. The CDR3 runs 15 residues. The CDR3 DNA reads as TGTGCCAGCAGCCAAGAGTTCCAGGGAGGACACGAGCAGTACTTC. It codes for CASSQEFQGGHEQYF.

The J gene is TRBJ1-4, the V gene TRBV7-2, with D unresolved. There are 14 residues in the CDR3. Deletions cut 5 bases from V and 1 base from J, with 8 bases between. The germline CDR1 and CDR2 sequences are SGHTA and FQGNSA. The CDR3 is CASSIDKTNEKLFF. In DNA form, the CDR3 reads TGTGCCAGCAGCATAGACAAAACTAATGAAAAACTGTTTTTT. Drawing the rest from reference TRBV7-2 and TRBJ1-4, the complete variable domain is GAGVSQSPSNKVTEKGKDVELRCDPISGHTALYWYRQSLGQGLEFLIYFQGNSAPDKSGLPSDRFSAERTGGSVSTLTIQRTQQEDSAVYLCASSIDKTNEKLFFGSGTQLSVL.

The chain combines TRBV20-1 with TRBJ2-5; D unclear. Trimming left V 4 bases short and J 5 bases short, with 11 bases between. This CDR3 region has 12 residues. The V gene's germline CDR1 is DFQATT and CDR2 SNEGSKA (reference sequence). Here the CDR3 DNA reads TGCAGTGCTAACACGGTCCCGGAGACCCAGTACTTC. Its protein is CSANTVPETQYF.

The table lists this clonotype with a few counts. The chain is built from TRBV7-3 and TRBJ1-1; maybe TRBD1 (5 bases). In germline, CDR1 is SGHTA, CDR2 FQGTGA. Trimming cost V 3 bases and J 4 bases, with 9 bases left between them. CDR3 length equals 13 residues. CDR3 nucleotides: TGTGCCAGCAGCTTGGGGGAGGGCACTGAAGCTTTCTTT. Translation: CASSLGEGTEAFF.

CDR3 in amino acids: CASSDRGQDTQYF. Here the CDR3 DNA reads TGTGCCAGCAGCGACAGGGGGCAGGATACGCAGTATTTT. The chain carries TRBV28 and TRBJ2-3; 10 bases agree with TRBD1. Germline V gene data show CDR1 as MDHEN and CDR2 as SYDVKM. The CDR3 is made up of 13 amino acids. V lost 6 bases to trimming and J lost 6 bases; unmatched junction nucleotides: 3.

This clonotype was found a few times. The rearrangement links TRBV5-1 to TRBJ1-2, with TRBD1 identical over 7 bases. The ends lost 4 bases at V and 2 bases at J; junction bases unmatched: 5. CDR1 SGHRS and CDR2 YFSETQ come from the germline V gene. This CDR3 has 14 amino acids. CDR3 bases: TGCGCCAGCAGCGAGACAGGGTCCAACTATGGCTACACCTTC. Encoded protein: CASSETGSNYGYTF.

The sample holds a few counts of this clonotype. The chain couples TRBV9 to TRBJ2-7; D might be TRBD1 (6 bases). Germline V gene lookup returns CDR1 SGDLS and CDR2 YYNGEE. V dropped 7 bases and J dropped 3 bases, with 14 bases sitting between them. The CDR3 length is 13 residues. The CDR3 region has the DNA TGTGCCAGCGGCCTAGAGGGGGACTACGAGCAGTACTTC. This gives the protein CASGLEGDYEQYF.

The chain is built from TRBV9 and TRBJ2-3; TRBD2 might be the D (6 bases). V lost 4 bases and J 0 bases, leaving 15 bases between the germline ends. Germline V gives CDR1 SGDLS, CDR2 YYNGEE. This CDR3 comprises 16 residues. This CDR3 reads CASSPRGGFSTDTQYF. The CDR3 DNA reads TGTGCCAGCAGCCCCCGCGGAGGGTTTAGCACAGATACGCAGTATTTT.

This clonotype appeared a few times. CDR3 DNA: TGTGCCAGCACCCCGGGACCCTACCTTGAAAGCTCCTACGAGCAGTACGTC. This sequence encodes CASTPGPYLESSYEQYV. This chain uses TRBV6-1 with TRBJ2-7; D may correspond to TRBD1 or TRBD2 (5 bases each). Germline V gene sequence: CDR1 MNHNS, CDR2 SASEGT. The CDR3 spans 17 residues. V lost 7 bases and J lost 0, with 22 bases in between.

The rearrangement uses TRBV7-2 and TRBJ1-2; possibly TRBD1 for D (5 bases). Germline CDR1 reads SGHTA; CDR2 reads FQGNSA. The ends were cut back, 7 bases at V and 0 bases at J, with 15 bases in the middle. The CDR3 consists of 15 residues. CDR3 bases: TGTGCCAGCACCGTAACCGGGACGGCTAACTATGGCTACACCTTC. Translating gives CASTVTGTANYGYTF. Full variable domain (remainder filled in from reference TRBV7-2 and TRBJ1-2): GAGVSQSPSNKVTEKGKDVELRCDPISGHTALYWYRQSLGQGLEFLIYFQGNSAPDKSGLPSDRFSAERTGGSVSTLTIQRTQQEDSAVYLCASTVTGTANYGYTFGSGTRLTVV.

This clonotype was detected many times. V and J are TRBV20-1 and TRBJ2-1, with 11 bases matching TRBD2. V lost 6 bases to trimming and J lost 4 bases; unmatched junction nucleotides: 8. The CDR3 is 15 amino acids. Germline CDR1 reads DFQATT; CDR2 reads SNEGSKA (reference sequence). The CDR3 region is CSARTSGGLYNEQFF. Here the CDR3 DNA reads TGCAGTGCGCGAACTAGCGGGGGCCTTTACAATGAGCAGTTCTTC.

This clonotype has more than one count but fewer than ten. The chain links TRBV4-1 to TRBJ2-7; 7 bases agree with TRBD1. The CDR3 is made up of 16 amino acids. Germline loops: CDR1 MGHRA, CDR2 YSYEKL. The V segment lost 0 bases and the J segment 1 base; nucleotides outside the gene matches: 6. CDR3 sequence (DNA): TGCGCCAGCAGCCAAGACTACCGGGACAGATCCTACGAGCAGTACTTC. This gives the protein CASSQDYRDRSYEQYF.

The chain employs TRBV20-1 and TRBJ2-5; 8 bases are a match to TRBD2. From germline, CDR1 is DFQATT and CDR2 SNEGSKA (reference sequence). The CDR3 extends over 15 amino acids. Losses at the gene ends were 5 bases for V and 2 bases for J; bases not matched to a gene: 10. CDR3 loop: CSALGIGGGQETQYF. For the CDR3, the DNA is TGCAGTGCTCTTGGGATTGGCGGGGGGCAAGAGACCCAGTACTTC.

The chain is built from TRBV29-1 and TRBJ2-5, with a tentative D call TRBD1 (5 bases). This CDR3 has 11 amino acids. V lost 4 bases, J lost 4 bases, and 7 bases lay in between. From germline, CDR1 is SQVTM and CDR2 ANQGSEA. The CDR3, as DNA: TGCAGCGTTGGACAGCTAGAGACCCAGTACTTC. It specifies CSVGQLETQYF.